This T cell receptor beta chain is from a study of cytomegalovirus exposure and HLA in healthy donors. Study in general: In an early release, HLA-typed donors contributed about 79 million unique TCR sequences.

Study observations and caveats: A missense variant in DCLRE1C was later tied to TCR beta V- and J-gene trimming.

With V trimmed by 7 bases and J by 8 bases, 9 bases remained unmatched. CDR3 size: 14 residues. Germline lookup yields CDR1 SGHRS and CDR2 YFSETQ. It was with 60 Vbeta and 13 Jbeta primers that the PCR ran. As handled by the study authors: A later analysis counted 70 million to 85 million unique TCR beta chains, 9.5 million to 12 million shared. Sequenced by immunoSEQ multiplex PCR; TCRdb stores in-frame clones only, minus some. That table supplies the V and J calls and clone size; D and trimming were determined from the DNA. The sample holds fewer than 250,000 clones; 80% to 85% are singletons and the top ten take roughly 1.1%. About this clone itself: Its antigen remains unknown.

Sequencing was performed on PBMCs. This chain joins TRBV5-1 and TRBJ2-1; TRBD1 agrees at 10 bases. This receptor was identified in a woman between 35 and 50 years old in good health and CMV-seronegative. The CDR3 bases are TGCGCCAGCGGAAGCGGACAGGGGGTGCATGAGCAGTTCTTC. It encodes CASGSGQGVHEQFF.